One and the same sample provided the 3 T cell receptor beta chains below, sequenced in a study of T cell responses to AZD1222 COVID-19 vaccine. Using immunoSEQ multiplex PCR, the repertoire was profiled, and TCRdb retains in-frame clones only, with some absent. The sample holds roughly 70,000 clones, about 80% seen once. Material: peripheral blood, obtained 28 days after the second AZD1222 dose. The receptor set was obtained from an adult who received the AZD1222 COVID-19 vaccine.

The V call is TRBV6-6, the J call TRBJ1-5; no clear D. The CDR3 runs to 10 residues. V lost 8 bases to trimming and J lost 7 bases, with 6 bases between them. Germline V CDR1 and CDR2: MNHNY, SVGAGI (reference sequence). Here the CDR3 DNA reads TGTGCCAGCGGCGAACAGCCCCAGCATTTT. Translating it yields CASGEQPQHF.

The chain is built from TRBV6-5 and TRBJ2-3; D is unresolved. Germline lookup yields CDR1 MNHEY and CDR2 SVGAGI. The V and J ends lost 2 bases and 4 bases respectively, with 10 bases between them. CDR3 size: 14 residues. The CDR3 loop reads CASSYAQWADTQYF. The CDR3 DNA reads as TGTGCCAGCAGTTACGCTCAGTGGGCAGATACGCAGTATTTT.

The chain uses TRBV18 and TRBJ2-5; TRBD2 matches 7 bases. The germline gives CDR1 KGHSH, CDR2 LQKENI. This CDR3 has 14 amino acids. Trimming at V came to 1 base and at J to 5 bases, leaving 4 bases not matched to a gene. This chain's CDR3 is CASSPLSGAETQYF. CDR3 nucleotides: TGTGCCAGCTCACCACTAAGCGGGGCGGAGACCCAGTACTTC.